Listed below are T cell receptor beta chains from one sample, sequenced in a study of blood T cell repertoires in COVID-19. Only in-frame clones appear in the TCRdb table, and some are missing; sequencing was by immunoSEQ multiplex PCR. The table records just under 150,000 clones, approximately 88% of them present only once. Material: peripheral blood. The receptors originated from a human donor in a cohort sampled during active COVID-19. The CDR3 runs from the conserved cysteine through the conserved F or W. The order of the fields is J gene, V gene, CDR3 length, clone size, D gene, CDR3 protein, CDR3 DNA. A D gene is named only where the DNA matches it firmly. Part of the rows lack a size; the others show once, few, many or a class for expanded clones.

TRBJ2-3,TRBV4-1,17,NA,NA,CASSSTPLASSTDTQYF,TGCGCCAGCAGCTCTACCCCCCTAGCGTCTAGCACAGATACGCAGTATTTT
TRBJ2-5,TRBV28,16,once,NA,CASSKAPPYSRETQYF,TGTGCCAGCAGCAAGGCCCCCCCTTACTCGAGGGAGACCCAGTACTTC
TRBJ1-1,TRBV19,16,NA,TRBD1,CASVITGGAGNTEAFF,TGTGCCAGCGTCATCACAGGGGGCGCGGGAAACACTGAAGCTTTCTTT
TRBJ2-7,TRBV4-1,14,NA,NA,CASRNLQGSAEQYF,TGCGCCAGCCGAAACCTACAGGGTTCAGCCGAGCAGTACTTC
TRBJ2-3,TRBV24-1,16,NA,NA,CATSDLRETDTDTQYF,TGTGCCACCAGTGATTTGAGGGAGACGGACACAGATACGCAGTATTTT
TRBJ2-2,TRBV28,14,NA,TRBD1,CASRQGTNTGELFF,TGTGCCAGCAGACAGGGGACGAACACCGGGGAGCTGTTTTTT
TRBJ1-5,TRBV4-2,15,NA,NA,CASSQLSGEDQPQHF,TGTGCCAGCAGCCAATTGTCAGGGGAAGATCAGCCCCAGCATTTT
TRBJ2-4,TRBV27,13,NA,TRBD1,CASRPTGLDIQYF,TGTGCCAGTCGGCCGACAGGGTTAGACATTCAGTACTTC
TRBJ2-1,TRBV5-1,16,NA,NA,CASSLGSGRRYNEQFF,TGCGCCAGCAGCTTGGGATCGGGGAGGCGTTACAATGAGCAGTTCTTC
TRBJ2-5,TRBV24-1,13,NA,TRBD1,CATQQGQWETQYF,TGTGCCACCCAACAGGGGCAGTGGGAGACCCAGTACTTC
TRBJ1-5,TRBV2,19,NA,NA,CASTGDGTGGVNSNQPQHF,TGTGCCAGCACCGGCGACGGGACCGGAGGGGTGAATAGCAATCAGCCCCAGCATTTT
TRBJ1-2,TRBV3-1/TRBV3-2,14,once,TRBD1,CASSQGQGARGYTF,TGTGCCAGCAGCCAAGGTCAGGGGGCTAGAGGCTACACCTTC
TRBJ2-2,TRBV19,15,once,NA,CASSTGLMNTGELFF,TGTGCCAGTAGTACGGGACTGATGAACACCGGGGAGCTGTTTTTT
TRBJ2-1,TRBV5-6,17,NA,TRBD1,CASTTVSWDRGHNEQFF,TGTGCCAGCACCACCGTTAGTTGGGACAGGGGCCACAATGAGCAGTTCTTC
TRBJ2-1,TRBV10-1,17,once,TRBD2,CASILAGGPGSYNEQFF,TGCGCCAGCATTCTAGCGGGAGGGCCGGGCTCCTACAATGAGCAGTTCTTC
TRBJ1-1,TRBV19,16,NA,TRBD1,CASTGTGHSRGTEAFF,TGTGCCAGCACCGGGACAGGGCATTCTCGGGGGACTGAAGCTTTCTTT
TRBJ2-7,TRBV5-6,14,NA,NA,CASSLLQGAYEQYF,TGTGCCAGCAGCCTCTTACAGGGAGCCTACGAGCAGTACTTC
TRBJ1-5,TRBV15,15,few,NA,CATSFAVGQGQPQHF,TGTGCCACCAGCTTCGCGGTGGGGCAGGGTCAGCCCCAGCATTTT
TRBJ2-3,TRBV9,15,once,NA,CASSVVGLFTDTQYF,TGTGCCAGCAGCGTAGTGGGACTCTTCACAGATACGCAGTATTTT
TRBJ2-1,TRBV4-2,14,NA,TRBD1,CASSQDGTVNEQFF,TGTGCCAGCAGCCAAGATGGGACAGTCAATGAGCAGTTCTTC
TRBJ2-1,TRBV2,14,NA,TRBD2,CASEGTSGSDEQFF,TGTGCCAGCGAGGGGACTAGCGGGAGTGATGAGCAGTTCTTC
TRBJ2-1,TRBV15,15,NA,NA,CATSRDPGSYNEQFF,TGTGCCACCAGCAGAGATCCGGGTAGCTACAATGAGCAGTTCTTC
TRBJ1-4,TRBV6-5,16,once,NA,CASSYSRPPGNEKLFF,TGTGCCAGCAGTTACTCGAGGCCGCCTGGCAATGAAAAACTGTTTTTT
TRBJ1-1,TRBV12-5,15,once,NA,CASVPPHGGNTEAFF,TGTGCTAGTGTCCCACCTCACGGGGGGAACACTGAAGCTTTCTTT
TRBJ2-7,TRBV27,11,few,TRBD1,CASKDRGEQYF,TGTGCCAGCAAGGACAGGGGTGAGCAGTACTTC
TRBJ1-1,TRBV12-3/TRBV12-4,13,once,NA,CASSFNRNTEAFF,TGTGCCAGCAGTTTTAACAGAAACACTGAAGCTTTCTTT
TRBJ1-5,TRBV29-1,12,once,NA,CSVEDGDQPQHF,TGCAGCGTTGAGGACGGGGATCAGCCCCAGCATTTT
TRBJ1-2,TRBV11-3,14,NA,NA,CASSLDIRINGYTF,TGTGCCAGCAGCTTGGACATAAGAATAAATGGCTACACCTTC
TRBJ2-3,TRBV15,13,NA,NA,CATSRDTGDTQYF,TGTGCCACCAGCAGAGATACGGGGGATACGCAGTATTTT
TRBJ2-1,TRBV19,15,NA,NA,CASSIFGQTDNEQFF,TGTGCCAGTAGTATCTTCGGACAGACCGACAATGAGCAGTTCTTC
TRBJ2-3,TRBV9,16,NA,NA,CASSVGGSPSTDTQYF,TGTGCCAGCAGCGTGGGGGGAAGTCCTAGCACAGATACGCAGTATTTT
TRBJ1-4,TRBV6-5,13,NA,NA,CASSRQPNEKLFF,TGTGCCAGCAGTCGACAGCCAAATGAAAAACTGTTTTTT
TRBJ2-6,TRBV15,18,NA,TRBD1,CATSLRTGGMAGANVLTF,TGTGCCACCAGCCTCCGGACAGGGGGGATGGCTGGGGCCAACGTCCTGACTTTC
TRBJ2-3,TRBV5-1,16,NA,TRBD1,CASSSQGALNTDTQYF,TGCGCCAGCAGTTCACAGGGGGCCTTAAACACAGATACGCAGTATTTT
TRBJ2-1,TRBV4-1,18,NA,NA,CASSHRSAQKTGNNEQFF,TGCGCCAGCAGCCACCGAAGCGCACAAAAGACAGGCAACAATGAGCAGTTCTTC
TRBJ2-5,TRBV28,15,NA,TRBD2,CAIKRAGGLEETQYF,TGTGCCATCAAGAGGGCGGGGGGATTAGAAGAGACCCAGTACTTC
TRBJ2-7,TRBV29-1,15,NA,TRBD1,CSSLVVGQGSYEQYF,TGCAGCTCCCTGGTCGTTGGACAGGGCTCCTACGAGCAGTACTTC
TRBJ2-1,TRBV3-1/TRBV3-2,14,few,TRBD1,CASSQDLTGGKQFF,TGTGCCAGCAGCCAAGATCTGACAGGGGGCAAGCAGTTCTTC
TRBJ1-4,TRBV18,14,NA,NA,CASSRRGLNEKLFF,TGTGCCAGCTCACGTCGCGGCCTTAATGAAAAACTGTTTTTT
TRBJ2-5,TRBV6-1,13,NA,NA,CASSEQGKETQYF,TGTGCCAGCAGTGAACAGGGAAAAGAGACCCAGTACTTC
TRBJ2-7,TRBV6-1,13,NA,NA,CASSESPAYEQYF,TGTGCCAGCAGTGAATCTCCCGCCTACGAGCAGTACTTC
TRBJ1-3,TRBV28,14,NA,NA,CASRPQGTGNTIYF,TGTGCCAGCAGACCCCAGGGGACTGGAAACACCATATATTTT
TRBJ1-2,TRBV6-1,11,NA,NA,CASSEQGGYTF,TGTGCCAGCAGTGAACAGGGGGGCTACACCTTC